The rows below give T cell receptor beta chains drawn from one sample of a study of identifying expanded T cells in peripheral blood. The method was immunoSEQ multiplex PCR; TCRdb's version includes in-frame clones alone and lacks a portion of them. The sample contains about 78,000 clones, 70% to 90% of which appear only once. The sample comprised blood. These receptors were collected from a person between 18 and 75 years old in good health. Both conserved end residues are part of each CDR3. Fields, in order: V gene, D gene, clone size, J gene, CDR3 DNA, CDR3 protein. A D gene is named only where the DNA matches it firmly. A clone size is listed for some rows: how often the clone was seen (once, few, many), or a class if it is expanded.

TRBV10-3	.	.	TRBJ1-3	TGTGCCATCAGCTCGCGGCAGGACAACTCTGGAAACACCATATATTTT	CAISSRQDNSGNTIYF
TRBV11-2	.	.	TRBJ2-7	TGTGCCAGCAGCCAGGGCGCGGGGAGCTCCTACGAGCAGTACTTC	CASSQGAGSSYEQYF
TRBV11-3	.	.	TRBJ2-1	TGTGCCAGCAGCTTCCCGGGAGTGGGCAATGAGCAGTTCTTC	CASSFPGVGNEQFF
TRBV4-3	TRBD1	.	TRBJ2-3	TGCGCCAGCAGCCAAGACTTCGACAGGGGTTGGGGCACAGATACGCAGTATTTT	CASSQDFDRGWGTDTQYF
TRBV6-5	TRBD2	.	TRBJ2-1	TGTGCCAGCAGTCCCCGGGGGGAAGGGTACAATGAGCAGTTCTTC	CASSPRGEGYNEQFF
TRBV6-5	TRBD2	.	TRBJ2-7	TGTGCCAGCAGTTACGAAGCTGGACTAGCGGGAAACGAGCAGTACTTC	CASSYEAGLAGNEQYF
TRBV27	.	once	TRBJ2-2	TGTGCCAGCAGTTCCCCGGGACAACCAAGTTCCAGCGGGGAGCTGTTTTTT	CASSSPGQPSSSGELFF
TRBV10-3	TRBD2	few	TRBJ2-1	TGTGCCAGCGAGGAGAAGACGGGACTAGCTATGGATGAGCAGTTCTTC	CASEEKTGLAMDEQFF
TRBV11-2	.	once	TRBJ2-3	TGTGCCAGCAGCTTAGAGGGCGCTAGCACAGATACGCAGTATTTT	CASSLEGASTDTQYF
TRBV7-9	.	.	TRBJ2-7	TGTGCCAGCACGGCCCTCGGAGGGGATCTCTACGAGCAGTACTTC	CASTALGGDLYEQYF
TRBV13	TRBD2	.	TRBJ2-1	TGTGCCAGCAGCCCGAAAGGCGGGAGAGATAGCTCCTACAATGAGCAGTTCTTC	CASSPKGGRDSSYNEQFF
TRBV11-2	.	once	TRBJ1-4	TGTGCCAGCAGGCGGACGGCCGAAAAACTGTTTTTT	CASRRTAEKLFF
TRBV7-3	.	.	TRBJ2-1	TGTGCCAGCAGCTCTCCCGGCAATGAGCAGTTCTTC	CASSSPGNEQFF
TRBV30	.	.	TRBJ1-5	TGTGCCTGGAGTTTCGGGGTAAATCAGCCCCAGCATTTT	CAWSFGVNQPQHF
TRBV4-2	.	.	TRBJ2-1	TGTGCCAGCAGCCAAGCCGGGGAGCAGTTCTTC	CASSQAGEQFF
TRBV7-2	.	.	TRBJ2-7	TGTGCCAGCAGCTTAGAGGCTAGCAGAACCTACGAGCAGTACTTC	CASSLEASRTYEQYF
TRBV28	.	.	TRBJ1-3	TGTGCCATACATTGGGGGGAAGCTGGAAACACCATATATTTT	CAIHWGEAGNTIYF
TRBV7-9	TRBD2	.	TRBJ2-7	TGTGCCAGCAGGCTACTGGGACTAGAGGGCTACGAGCAGTACTTC	CASRLLGLEGYEQYF
TRBV19	TRBD1	.	TRBJ1-3	TGTGCCAGTAGTTCCCAAGGGGGCGCCCCTGGAAACACCATATATTTT	CASSSQGGAPGNTIYF
TRBV11-2	TRBD2	.	TRBJ2-7	TGTGCCAGCAGTACCCAGGGGTTAGCGGGGACGCCTCAGTACTTC	CASSTQGLAGTPQYF
TRBV9	.	.	TRBJ1-3	TGTGCCAGCAGCTTACATAACAGGGCGAGCGACTCTGGAAACACCATATATTTT	CASSLHNRASDSGNTIYF
TRBV19	.	.	TRBJ2-1	TGTGCCAGTAGCAACCCGGACGGACGCTCCTACAATGAGCAGTTCTTC	CASSNPDGRSYNEQFF
TRBV7-2	TRBD2	.	TRBJ2-2	TGTGCCAGCAGTTTTAGCGGGACGAACACCGGGGAGCTGTTTTTT	CASSFSGTNTGELFF
TRBV9	TRBD1	.	TRBJ2-3	TGTGCCAGCAGCGTGTCCGGGACAGGGTGGGAAACAGATACGCAGTATTTT	CASSVSGTGWETDTQYF
TRBV6-5	.	.	TRBJ2-5	TGTGCCAGCAGCCGCCGGGGCGCGGGGACCCAGTACTTC	CASSRRGAGTQYF
TRBV10-3	TRBD2	.	TRBJ2-3	TGTGCCATCAGTAGAGCGGGAGGAAGGGCAGATACGCAGTATTTT	CAISRAGGRADTQYF
TRBV28	.	.	TRBJ1-2	TGTGCCAGTTGCTCTGAGGAGGGAATAGGAGGCTACACCTTC	CASCSEEGIGGYTF
TRBV4-2	.	.	TRBJ2-1	TGTGCCAGCAGCCAAGGGGGCGGGAATGGCAATGAGCAGTTCTTC	CASSQGGGNGNEQFF
TRBV5-8	TRBD2	.	TRBJ2-2	TGTGCCAGCAGCTTGAATCTAGCGGGGACCGGGGAGCTGTTTTTT	CASSLNLAGTGELFF
TRBV6-5	.	.	TRBJ2-7	TGTGCCAGCAGCAACAGGGGGGGCATCCCCAGAGAGTACTTC	CASSNRGGIPREYF
TRBV6-6	.	.	TRBJ2-1	TGTGCCAGCATCTATACGGGGGCGGGTAACAATGAGCAGTTCTTC	CASIYTGAGNNEQFF
TRBV7-2	.	.	TRBJ2-1	TGTGCCAGCAGGGCTGATGAGAATGAGCAGTTCTTC	CASRADENEQFF
TRBV9	TRBD1	.	TRBJ1-1	TGTGCCAGCAGCGTACACGACAGGGCCATGAACACTGAAGCTTTCTTT	CASSVHDRAMNTEAFF
TRBV6-4	.	.	TRBJ2-1	TGTGCCAGCAATCTAAGACACGCCAATGAGCAGTTCTTC	CASNLRHANEQFF
TRBV4-1	.	.	TRBJ2-3	TGCGCCAGCAGCCAAGACTATAGCACAGATACGCAGTATTTT	CASSQDYSTDTQYF
TRBV5-4	.	.	TRBJ2-7	TGTGCCAGCAGCCAGTCCGGTCTAGAGGGCTACGAGCAGTACTTC	CASSQSGLEGYEQYF
TRBV6-5	.	.	TRBJ1-1	TGTGCCAGCAGTTACTCAAGTTTTGGGGGGGCCACTGAAGCTTTCTTT	CASSYSSFGGATEAFF
TRBV11-3	TRBD2	.	TRBJ2-1	TGTGCCAGCAGCTTCAGCGGGAGCAATGAGCAGTTCTTC	CASSFSGSNEQFF
TRBV7-2	.	.	TRBJ1-4	TGTGCCAGCAGCTTACAGGTGGGAGAGAATGAAAAACTGTTTTTT	CASSLQVGENEKLFF
TRBV28	TRBD2	.	TRBJ2-2	TGTGCCAGCAGCCCGGGAGGGAAGAACACCGGGGAGCTGTTTTTT	CASSPGGKNTGELFF
TRBV19	TRBD2	.	TRBJ2-1	TGTGCCAGTAGTTTTCTGACTAGCGGGAGGGCGAGTGAGCAGTTCTTC	CASSFLTSGRASEQFF
TRBV7-2	TRBD1	.	TRBJ1-2	TGTGCCAGCAGCTTCGATAGGACAGGGGGCTATGGCTACACCTTC	CASSFDRTGGYGYTF
TRBV2	.	.	TRBJ1-1	TGTGCCAGCAGTGACCTTACACCGAACACTGAAGCTTTCTTT	CASSDLTPNTEAFF
TRBV15	.	.	TRBJ2-3	TGTGCCACCAGCAGAGATCAAGGCAGGGGAGATACGCAGTATTTT	CATSRDQGRGDTQYF
TRBV7-2	.	few	TRBJ2-1	TGTGCCAGCAGCTCAGGGTTGTACAATGAGCAGTTCTTC	CASSSGLYNEQFF
TRBV5-4	TRBD1	.	TRBJ1-4	TGTGCCAGCAGCTTGAGGGACAGCGGTGAAAAACTGTTTTTT	CASSLRDSGEKLFF
TRBV28	.	.	TRBJ2-1	TGTGCCAGCAGTTACCCTAGCTCCTACAATGAGCAGTTCTTC	CASSYPSSYNEQFF
TRBV15	.	.	TRBJ1-1	TGTGCCACCAGCAGAGGGGGGGAGGACACTGAAGCTTTCTTT	CATSRGGEDTEAFF
TRBV25-1	.	.	TRBJ2-3	TGTGCCAGCAGCAACCCCTCAGGGTTAGATACGCAGTATTTT	CASSNPSGLDTQYF
TRBV7-3	TRBD1	once	TRBJ2-7	TGTGCCAGCAGCACCCGGACAGGGACCAACGAGCAGTACTTC	CASSTRTGTNEQYF
TRBV7-6	TRBD2	.	TRBJ2-7	TGTGCCAGCAGCTTAGTTAGCGGGAGGGACATCGACGAGCAGTACTTC	CASSLVSGRDIDEQYF
TRBV28	TRBD2	.	TRBJ2-7	TGTGCCAGCAGGACTAGCGGGAGGTCCTACGAGCAGTACTTC	CASRTSGRSYEQYF
TRBV14	.	.	TRBJ2-3	TGTGCCAGCAGCCCGCTTCAGGGGAGCACAGATACGCAGTATTTT	CASSPLQGSTDTQYF
TRBV11-2	.	.	TRBJ2-5	TGTGCCAGCAGCCAACGAGCAACAGGGGCGGGAGTGGGAGAGACCCAGTACTTC	CASSQRATGAGVGETQYF
TRBV18	TRBD2	.	TRBJ2-1	TGTGCCAGCTCACCACGACTAGCGGGAGGGCCAGATGAGCAGTTCTTC	CASSPRLAGGPDEQFF
TRBV2	TRBD2	.	TRBJ2-7	TGTGCCAGCGCTTGGGCGGGAGCGGTCTACGAGCAGTACTTC	CASAWAGAVYEQYF
TRBV6-1	TRBD1	once	TRBJ1-5	TGTGCCAGCAGCCGCGGGACAGACAGCAATCAGCCCCAGCATTTT	CASSRGTDSNQPQHF
TRBV19	TRBD2	once	TRBJ2-5	TGTGCCACCTCCGGACTAGCGGGATTCCAAGAGACCCAGTACTTC	CATSGLAGFQETQYF
TRBV27	TRBD1	.	TRBJ1-4	TGTGCCAGCAGCATGACAGGGCTACTTGAAAAACTGTTTTTT	CASSMTGLLEKLFF